Detailed here is one T cell receptor (beta chain). Per the study methods: Amplification from reference gene primers served as the basis for estimated nucleated cell counts. Measured with immunoSEQ multiplex PCR; TCRdb has only the in-frame clones, and not every one. V, J and clone size derive from that table, while D and trimming were established from the DNA sequence. The sample lists around 220,000 clones, roughly three quarters occurring once. The data belong to a study of blood T cell repertoires in COVID-19. On the study more broadly: The United States, Italy and Spain provided the acute and convalescent COVID-19 samples.

Trimming took off 4 bases at V and 4 bases at J, with 13 bases between the two ends. CDR1 and CDR2 (germline): LGHDT, YNNKEL (reference sequence). This CDR3 has 14 residues. The rearrangement joins TRBV3-1 (or the pseudogene TRBV3-2) to TRBJ1-2; D is possibly TRBD1 (6 bases). The receptor comes from a middle-aged woman with active or convalescent COVID-19. Sequenced material: peripheral blood. The CDR3 region has the DNA TGTGCCAGCAGCCCTGAGGACAGAGTCTATGGCTACACCTTC. Amino acid sequence: CASSPEDRVYGYTF.